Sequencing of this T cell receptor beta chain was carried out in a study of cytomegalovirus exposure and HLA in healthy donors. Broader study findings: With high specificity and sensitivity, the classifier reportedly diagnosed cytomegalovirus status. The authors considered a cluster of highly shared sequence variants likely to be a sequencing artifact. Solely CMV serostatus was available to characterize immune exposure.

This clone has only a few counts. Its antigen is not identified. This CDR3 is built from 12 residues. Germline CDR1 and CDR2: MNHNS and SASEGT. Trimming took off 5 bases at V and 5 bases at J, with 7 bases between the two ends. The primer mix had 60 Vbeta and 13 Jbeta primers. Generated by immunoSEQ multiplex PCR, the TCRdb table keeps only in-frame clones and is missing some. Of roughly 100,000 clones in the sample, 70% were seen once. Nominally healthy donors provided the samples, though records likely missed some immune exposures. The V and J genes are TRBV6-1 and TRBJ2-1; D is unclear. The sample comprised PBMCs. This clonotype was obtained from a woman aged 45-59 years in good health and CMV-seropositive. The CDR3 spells CASSRVDNEQFF. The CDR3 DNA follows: TGTGCCAGCAGTAGAGTTGACAATGAGCAGTTCTTC.